This T cell receptor (beta chain) was documented in a study of blood T cell repertoires in COVID-19. Study at large: The origin of the acute and convalescent COVID-19 samples was the United States, Italy and Spain. T cells, B-cell-depleted T cells, or PBMCs supplied cDNA or gDNA.

In the source study's methods: For nucleated cells, counts were estimated from reference gene primer amplification. The data were produced by immunoSEQ multiplex PCR, yet TCRdb's version contains in-frame clones alone and is incomplete. That table furnishes V, J and clone size, whereas the DNA furnished D and trimming. The table shows more than 250,000 clones, with around 88% occurring only once. Germline-derived CDR1 and CDR2 are MDHEN and SYDVKM. CDR3 length: 15 residues. Trimming took 2 bases from V and 3 from J, leaving 10 bases between them. The gene calls are TRBV28 and TRBJ1-4; D not certain. The clonotype was recovered from a woman aged 30 to 39 who had recovered from COVID-19. Sequencing was carried out using peripheral blood. In DNA form, the CDR3 reads TGTGCCAGCAGTTTAAAAGCCGTCGCTAATGAAAAACTGTTTTTT. Amino acid sequence: CASSLKAVANEKLFF.